This note documents a single T cell receptor (beta chain) sequence. Its recognized antigen is unknown. Base qualities are not at hand, and no much larger clone is one base apart. Spanning cysteine to phenylalanine, the CDR3 consists of 15 amino acids. CDR3 DNA is the only sequence kept; it has 45 bases, read in frame from the first base. The CDR1 and CDR2 encoded by the germline V gene are MNHEY and SVGAGI. V gives up 0 bases and J gives up 3 bases, and the segment between their germline ends measures 6 bases. In total, roughly 670 healthy bone marrow donors made up the cohort. Cohort members were all nominally healthy when sampled, although unrecorded immune exposures were likely present. The donor was CMV seronegative and was included in the group of about 350 seronegative cohort members. Each donor provided a peripheral blood sample, and peripheral blood mononuclear cells were used for TCR beta sequencing. The Qiagen DNeasy Blood Extraction Kit was used to extract genomic DNA from the blood cell samples.

The data belong to a study of cytomegalovirus exposure and HLA in healthy donors (dated by TCRdb to 2015 to 2018). About the investigation overall: An earlier analysis of approximately 600 of the donors reported 250 to 300 Gb of sequence data and some 120 million unique TCR beta sequences from about 200 million T cells. An early release covering just under 650 HLA-typed donors comprised about 300 gigabases of sequencing data and 85 million to 100 million unique TCR sequences. Among the approximately 400 genotyped donors, roughly 80% belonged to the genetic ancestry cluster associated with self-reported Caucasian donors. The aim of the study was to test whether cataloging public T cell receptors could identify signatures of past pathogen exposure. Using immunosequencing, the study profiled T cell repertoires from roughly 650 subjects and related those repertoires to cytomegalovirus serostatus. In addition to the first cohort of 666 subjects, a separate validation cohort of about 120 different subjects was used. The study combined high-throughput TCR immunosequencing, statistical association of individual TCRs with disease status, and machine learning to predict cytomegalovirus infection status. To study patterns of TCR occurrence, a later analysis re-analyzed previously published TCR beta repertoires from 500 to 850 donors and added high-resolution HLA genotyping. Rather than drawing on any new phenotypic data, the later analysis identified candidate immune exposures from TCR beta sequences and the way those sequences occurred across donors. In an earlier analysis of 587 of the donors, high-throughput TCR beta sequencing was used to judge whether each TCR beta V gene segment behaved as functional or pseudogenic. Donor age, sex, ethnicity and CMV serostatus were compiled together with the repertoire data. A later genetic analysis used genome-wide SNP genotypes for about 65% of the roughly 670 donors, treating that subset as a discovery cohort. All discovery cohort repertoires had been generated on a single sequencing platform. Class I and class II HLA loci were covered by the typing at four-digit resolution. Typing coverage differed by locus: A, B, C, DRB1 and DQB1 were typed in roughly 629-630 donors, DQA1 in about 510, DPA1 in roughly 590, and DPB1 in roughly 450. Five DR-DQ haplotypes were handled as single units for association and clustering because linkage in the cohort was strong. Among about 360 genotyped donors of the cohort, an average of about 240,000 unique TCR beta nucleotide sequences were sequenced per donor, about a sixth of them non-productive.

Library preparation was by the immunoSEQ multiplex PCR assay. The multiplex PCR relied on a mix of 60 forward primers for TCR Vbeta segments and 13 reverse primers for TCR Jbeta segments. Amplification of the CDR3 region of rearranged TCR beta genes was performed with a multiplex PCR assay on genomic DNA. The Illumina HiSeq System was used to sequence the amplified TCR beta libraries as 87-base-pair reads. Per the original workflow: Across the roughly 670 repertoires, a later analysis counted tens of millions of unique TCR beta chains, 9.5 million to 12 million of which were shared by at least two donors. Raw reads were error-corrected and collapsed into unique sequences with a nearest-neighbor algorithm that merged closely related sequences to remove PCR and sequencing errors. CDR3 sequences were aligned to IMGT reference sequences to assign V, D and J gene segments. For a sequence to be retained, a match of at least six nucleotides to both a V gene segment and a J gene segment was required. A rearrangement counted as productive if the CDR3 had no stop codons and remained in frame with V and J, and every other rearrangement counted as non-productive. Following IMGT convention, CDR3 was defined as the stretch from the second conserved V-encoded cysteine up to the conserved J-encoded phenylalanine. Sequences without an unambiguous match to a single V gene segment were excluded from the earlier analysis of 500 to 700 of the donors. In an earlier analysis of approximately 560 of the donors, a V segment was called functional when productive rearrangements were above 56.7%, and segregating when the standard deviation between donors exceeded 5%. A statistical classification framework was built for diagnosing cytomegalovirus status from the catalog of TCR beta chain sequences. V and J gene assignment, in a later analysis, came from comparing TCR nucleotide sequences with IMGT/GENE-DB human TR gene sequences. Using the TCRdist pipeline, a later analysis assigned CDR3 sequences along with most-parsimonious VDJ recombination scenarios. In a later analysis, each TCR beta chain was defined by its CDR3 amino acid sequence together with its V-gene family, and reads lacking a unique V-gene family were excluded. In a later analysis, fewer than 650 highly shared, low-generation-probability nucleotide sequences were removed to address suspected cross-contamination and a sequencing artifact. In a later analysis, a clonal expansion index for each public chain was calculated from normalized within-repertoire ranks of inferred template counts. In a later analysis, generation probabilities were computed with a VDJ recombination model fitted to out-of-frame rearrangements, and the resulting probabilities were checked against IGoR. In a later analysis, TCR-TCR, TCR-HLA and TCR-CMV co-occurrence was scored with hypergeometric tests, and a repertoire-size bias correction was applied to TCR pairs. A later analysis estimated false discovery rates by permuting HLA or CMV assignments 20 times. In a later analysis, co-occurring TCRs were grouped with DBSCAN, and TCRdist sequence similarity was added when clustering was performed within HLA-allele-positive subsets. Repertoires with fewer than 30,000 or more than 120,000 public chains, plus five repertoires with anomalous nucleotide sharing, were excluded from co-occurrence clustering. Imported from immuneACCESS, the table was reduced by TCRdb to in-frame sequences with V and J called. These copies leave out some clones; in studies compared against another copy, an unresolved V gene accounts for under half, and the cause of the remainder is not known. The V and J calls and clone size are taken from that table; D and trimming were inferred from the DNA. The sample table records 250,000 or so clones; around nine tenths of these occur just once. About 1.7% of the sample belongs to the ten largest clones.

The investigation overall reported the following: A cluster of highly shared sequence variants was judged likely to be a technical artifact of the sequencing pipeline. A later analysis reported that several top co-occurrence clusters appeared linked to parvovirus B19, influenza, CMV and Epstein-Barr virus. Correlated functional status among segregating V segments might reflect linkage disequilibrium, but an unknown experimental factor could not be ruled out. Roughly uniform sequencing depth across donors was assumed in presence/absence analyses, although this assumption may not hold. A further reported finding was that TCR beta sequences accurately predicted the HLA-A and HLA-B alleles for most subjects in the first cohort. Assigning TCR associations to individual alleles was difficult when HLA alleles, especially DR and DQ, strongly co-occurred. It was suggested by the authors that the approach could potentially be generalized to other disease states and immunological phenotypes. In a later analysis, over 15,000 TCR beta sequences were associated with specific HLA alleles at a false discovery rate of 0.05. Most TCR sequences were observed very rarely across donors, whereas some public TCRs were present in many individuals. An earlier analysis of some 560 of the donors showed that most TCR beta V segments appeared in productive rearrangements either about 87% or about 30% of the time, which broadly matched IMGT annotations. A few of the identified cytomegalovirus-associated TCR beta chains were confirmed in vitro to be specific for cytomegalovirus antigens. Because some donors lacked HLA typing at each locus, the association tests relied only on the typed subset. CMV serostatus was the only immune exposure information available for the cohort. This cohort had only TCR beta chains sequenced, and the lack of alpha or paired-chain data limited which features could be detected. The study listed 150 to 200 TCR beta chains as associated with cytomegalovirus. Because the 87-base-pair reads could not distinguish some IMGT-functional V segments, including TRBV6-2 and TRBV6-3, those segments were excluded. In a later analysis, the rate of TCR association differed among HLA loci, with DRB1 alleles having the most associated TCRs and HLA-C alleles having the fewest. Because counts were too low, more than 15 rarely observed V segments, including chromosome 9 orphons, were left out of the earlier analysis of roughly 600 of the donors. Compared with the approximately 670-donor mean, donors in an Asian-associated ancestry cluster had fewer N-insertions in productive TCRs, according to a later genetic analysis. In a later analysis, HLA-associated TCR beta chains were found to be more clonally expanded and to have lower generation probabilities than equally common non-associated chains. Cytomegalovirus status was reported to be diagnosed by the classifier with high specificity and sensitivity in both the original and validation cohorts. V-gene and J-gene trimming of TCR beta chains was associated with a missense DCLRE1C variant in a later genetic analysis, and the association was replicated in an independent cohort. In a later analysis, most CMV-associated TCR beta chains were found to appear HLA-restricted, with HLA associations seemingly driven largely by CMV exposure.

The rearrangement combines TRBV6-5 with TRBJ1-6; no confident D gene assignment can be made. Sequencing was carried out using PBMCs. This receptor was identified in a girl aged 2 to 10 in good health and CMV-seronegative. The DNA sequence is given as TGTGCCAGCAGTTACTCATCGGTCTATAATTCACCCCTCCACTTT. Translated, this gives CASSYSSVYNSPLHF.